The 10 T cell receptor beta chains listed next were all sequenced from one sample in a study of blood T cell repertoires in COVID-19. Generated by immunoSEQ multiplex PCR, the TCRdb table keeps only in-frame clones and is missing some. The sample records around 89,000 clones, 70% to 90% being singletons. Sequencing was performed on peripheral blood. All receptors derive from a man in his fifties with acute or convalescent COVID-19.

The CDR3 loop is CASSETALNTEAFF. The CDR3 DNA sequence: TGCGCCAGCAGCGAGACAGCGTTGAACACTGAAGCTTTCTTT. The chain employs TRBV5-1 and TRBJ1-1; maybe TRBD1 (5 bases). Germline CDR1 and CDR2: SGHRS and YFSETQ. The CDR3 covers 14 residues. With 4 bases removed from V and 0 bases from J, the gap between germline ends came to 10 bases.

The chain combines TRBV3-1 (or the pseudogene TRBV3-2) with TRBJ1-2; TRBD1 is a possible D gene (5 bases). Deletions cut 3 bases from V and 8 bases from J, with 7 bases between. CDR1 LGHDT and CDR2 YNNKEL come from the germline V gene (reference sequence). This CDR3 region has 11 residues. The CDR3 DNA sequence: TGTGCCAGCAGCCAGGGGCTGGGCTACACCTTC. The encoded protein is CASSQGLGYTF.

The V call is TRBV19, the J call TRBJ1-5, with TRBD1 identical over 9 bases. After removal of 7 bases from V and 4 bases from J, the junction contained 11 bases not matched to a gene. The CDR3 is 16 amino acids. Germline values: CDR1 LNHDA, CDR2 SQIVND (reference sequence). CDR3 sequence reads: CASTKPQGASNQPQHF. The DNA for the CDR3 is TGTGCCAGTACGAAACCACAGGGGGCGTCAAATCAGCCCCAGCATTTT.

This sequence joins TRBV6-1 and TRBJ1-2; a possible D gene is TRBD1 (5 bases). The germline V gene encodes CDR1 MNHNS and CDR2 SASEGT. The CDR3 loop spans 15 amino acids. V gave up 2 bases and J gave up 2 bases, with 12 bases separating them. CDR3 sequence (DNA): TGTGCCAGCAGTGAAAGCGTCGCAGGGAACTATGGCTACACCTTC. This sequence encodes CASSESVAGNYGYTF.

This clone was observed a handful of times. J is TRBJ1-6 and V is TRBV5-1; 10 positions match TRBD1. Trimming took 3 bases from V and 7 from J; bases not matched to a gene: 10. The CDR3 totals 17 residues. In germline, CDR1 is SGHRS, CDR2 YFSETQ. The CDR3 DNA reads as TGCGCCAGCAGCTCGTCCGGGACAGGGGTAAGGAATTCACCCCTCCACTTT. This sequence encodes CASSSSGTGVRNSPLHF.

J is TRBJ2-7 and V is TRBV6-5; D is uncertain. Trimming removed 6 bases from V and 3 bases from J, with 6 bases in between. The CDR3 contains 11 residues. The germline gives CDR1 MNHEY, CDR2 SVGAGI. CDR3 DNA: TGTGCCAGCAGGCTGCGCTACGAGCAGTACTTC. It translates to CASRLRYEQYF.

Here the CDR3 reads CASSYRGNTEAFF. DNA of the CDR3: TGTGCCAGCAGTTACAGGGGCAACACTGAAGCTTTCTTT. The rearrangement links TRBV6-5 to TRBJ1-1; D is perhaps TRBD1 (5 bases). CDR3 length: 13 residues. Looked up from germline, CDR1 is MNHEY and CDR2 is SVGAGI. Trimming took off 2 bases at V and 2 bases at J, with 6 bases between the two ends.

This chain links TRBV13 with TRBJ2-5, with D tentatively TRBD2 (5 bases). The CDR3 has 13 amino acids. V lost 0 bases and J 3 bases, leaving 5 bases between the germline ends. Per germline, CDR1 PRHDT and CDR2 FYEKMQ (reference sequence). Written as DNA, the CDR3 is TGTGCCAGCAGCTTAGGACTAGAAGAGACCCAGTACTTC. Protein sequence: CASSLGLEETQYF.

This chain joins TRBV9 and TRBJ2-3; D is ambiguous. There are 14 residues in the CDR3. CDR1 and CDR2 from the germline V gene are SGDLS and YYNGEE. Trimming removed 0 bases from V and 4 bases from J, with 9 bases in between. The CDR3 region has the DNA TGTGCCAGCAGCGTAGTAGCCGAGTCAGATACGCAGTATTTT. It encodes CASSVVAESDTQYF.

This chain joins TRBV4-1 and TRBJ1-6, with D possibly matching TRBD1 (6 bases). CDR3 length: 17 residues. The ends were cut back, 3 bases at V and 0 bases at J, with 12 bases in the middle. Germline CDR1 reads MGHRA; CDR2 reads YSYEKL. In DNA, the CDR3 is TGCGCCAGCAGCCAGGAACAGGGTACCTCCTATAATTCACCCCTCCACTTT. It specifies CASSQEQGTSYNSPLHF.